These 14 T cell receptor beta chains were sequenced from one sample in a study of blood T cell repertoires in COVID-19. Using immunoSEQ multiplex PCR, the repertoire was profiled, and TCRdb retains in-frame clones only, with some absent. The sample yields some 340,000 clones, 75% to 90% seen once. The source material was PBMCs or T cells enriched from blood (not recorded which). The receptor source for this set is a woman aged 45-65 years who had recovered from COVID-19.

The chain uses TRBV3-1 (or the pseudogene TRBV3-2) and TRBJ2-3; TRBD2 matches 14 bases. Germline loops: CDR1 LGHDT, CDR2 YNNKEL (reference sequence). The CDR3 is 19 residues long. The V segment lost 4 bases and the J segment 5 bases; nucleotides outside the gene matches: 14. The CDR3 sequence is CASSLGPGTSGGWVDTQYF. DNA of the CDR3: TGTGCCAGCAGCCTTGGACCCGGGACTAGCGGGGGTTGGGTAGATACGCAGTATTTT.

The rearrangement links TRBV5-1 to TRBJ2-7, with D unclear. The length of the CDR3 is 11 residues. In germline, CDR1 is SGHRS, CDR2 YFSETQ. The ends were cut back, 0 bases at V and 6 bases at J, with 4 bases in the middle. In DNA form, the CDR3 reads TGCGCCAGCAGCTTGGAGAGCGAGCAGTACTTC. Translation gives CASSLESEQYF.

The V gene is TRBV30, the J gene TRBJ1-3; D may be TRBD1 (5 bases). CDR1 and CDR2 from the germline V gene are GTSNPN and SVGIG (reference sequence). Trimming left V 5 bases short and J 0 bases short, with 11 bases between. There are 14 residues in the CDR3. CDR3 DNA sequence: TGTGCCTGGTCCGGGGGGGGCTCTGGAAACACCATATATTTT. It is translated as CAWSGGGSGNTIYF.

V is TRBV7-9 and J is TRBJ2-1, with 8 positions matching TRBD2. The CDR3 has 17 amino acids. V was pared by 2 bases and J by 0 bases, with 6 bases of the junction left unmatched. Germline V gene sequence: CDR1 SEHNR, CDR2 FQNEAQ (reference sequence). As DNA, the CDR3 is TGTGCCAGCAGCTTAACGGGAGGGGGACTCTCCTACAATGAGCAGTTCTTC. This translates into CASSLTGGGLSYNEQFF.

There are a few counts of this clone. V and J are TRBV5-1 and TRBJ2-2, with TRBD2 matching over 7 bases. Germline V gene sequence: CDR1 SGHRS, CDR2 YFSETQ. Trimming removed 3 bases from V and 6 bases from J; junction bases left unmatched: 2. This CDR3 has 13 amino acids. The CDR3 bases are TGCGCCAGCAGCTCCACTAGCGCCGGGGAGCTGTTTTTT. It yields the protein CASSSTSAGELFF.

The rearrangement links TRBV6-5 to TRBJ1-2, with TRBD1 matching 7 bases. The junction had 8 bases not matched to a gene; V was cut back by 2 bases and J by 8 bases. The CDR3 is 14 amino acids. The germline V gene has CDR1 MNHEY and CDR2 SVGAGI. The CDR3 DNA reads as TGTGCCAGCAGTTACGACAGGGTAGTAGGAGGCTACACCTTC. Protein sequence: CASSYDRVVGGYTF.

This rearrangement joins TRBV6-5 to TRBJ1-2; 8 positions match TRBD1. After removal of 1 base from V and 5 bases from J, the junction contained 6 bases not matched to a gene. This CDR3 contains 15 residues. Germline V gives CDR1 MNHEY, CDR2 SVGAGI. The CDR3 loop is CASSYFQGALYGYTF. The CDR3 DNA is TGTGCCAGCAGTTACTTTCAGGGGGCCCTATATGGCTACACCTTC.

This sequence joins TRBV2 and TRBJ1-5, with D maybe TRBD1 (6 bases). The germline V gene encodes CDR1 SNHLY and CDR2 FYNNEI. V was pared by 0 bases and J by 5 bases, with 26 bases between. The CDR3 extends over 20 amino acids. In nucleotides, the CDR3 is TGTGCCAGCAGTGAAGCGCTTCCAGGGGCCTCAGTAGGGAACGATCAGCCCCAGCATTTT. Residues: CASSEALPGASVGNDQPQHF.

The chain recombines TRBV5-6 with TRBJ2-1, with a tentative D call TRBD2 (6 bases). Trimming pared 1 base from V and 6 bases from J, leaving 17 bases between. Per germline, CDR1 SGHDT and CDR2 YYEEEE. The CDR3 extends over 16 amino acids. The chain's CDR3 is CASSLHSAGTVNEQFF. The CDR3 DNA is TGTGCCAGCAGCTTGCACTCCGCGGGAACCGTCAATGAGCAGTTCTTC.

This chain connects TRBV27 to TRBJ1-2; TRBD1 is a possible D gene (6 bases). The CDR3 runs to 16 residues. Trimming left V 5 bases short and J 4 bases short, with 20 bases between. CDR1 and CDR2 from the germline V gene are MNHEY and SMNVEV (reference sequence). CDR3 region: CASSGLGTQEAYGYTF. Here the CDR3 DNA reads TGTGCCAGCAGTGGTCTCGGGACACAAGAAGCCTATGGCTACACCTTC.

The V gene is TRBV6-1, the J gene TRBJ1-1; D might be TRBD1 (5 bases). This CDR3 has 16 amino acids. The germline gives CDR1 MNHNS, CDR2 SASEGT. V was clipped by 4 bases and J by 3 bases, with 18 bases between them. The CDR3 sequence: CASSGGDSTGHTEAFF. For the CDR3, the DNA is TGTGCCAGCAGTGGGGGGGACTCAACCGGGCACACTGAAGCTTTCTTT.

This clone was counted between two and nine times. DNA of the CDR3: TGCGCCAGCAGCACCGCAGGACAGGTGGGCAACACCATATATTTT. Residues: CASSTAGQVGNTIYF. This chain connects TRBV5-1 to TRBJ1-3, with 7 bases lining up with TRBD1. The V gene's germline CDR1 is SGHRS and CDR2 YFSETQ. The length of the CDR3 is 15 residues. The junction had 11 bases not matched to a gene; V was cut back by 4 bases and J by 7 bases.

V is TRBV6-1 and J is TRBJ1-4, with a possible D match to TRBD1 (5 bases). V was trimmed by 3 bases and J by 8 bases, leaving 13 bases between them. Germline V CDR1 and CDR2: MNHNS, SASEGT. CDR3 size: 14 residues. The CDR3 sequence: CASSEGGFEEKLFF. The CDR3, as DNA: TGTGCCAGCAGTGAGGGGGGGTTCGAAGAAAAACTGTTTTTT.

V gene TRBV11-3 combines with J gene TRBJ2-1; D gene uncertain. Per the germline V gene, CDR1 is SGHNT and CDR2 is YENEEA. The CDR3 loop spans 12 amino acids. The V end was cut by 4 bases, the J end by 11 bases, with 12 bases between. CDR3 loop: CASSSSLLQQFF. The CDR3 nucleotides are TGTGCCAGCAGCTCGAGCTTGCTGCAGCAGTTCTTC.